This entry lists 18 T cell receptor beta chains sequenced from one sample in a study of cytomegalovirus exposure and HLA in healthy donors. With 60 Vbeta and 13 Jbeta primers, the PCR was carried out. Assay used: immunoSEQ multiplex PCR; TCRdb lists only in-frame clones, some missing. The sample records 200,000 to 250,000 clones, 75% to 90% being singletons. Specimen: PBMCs. Receptor source: a young woman in good health and CMV-seronegative.

This chain uses TRBV13 with TRBJ2-7; weak D call: TRBD1 (6 bases). V gave up 5 bases and J gave up 6 bases, with 11 bases separating them. CDR3 length: 12 residues. Germline V lookup: CDR1 PRHDT, CDR2 FYEKMQ (reference sequence). This CDR3 is CASSLHRVEQYF. The CDR3 DNA reads TGTGCCAGCAGCCTACACAGGGTCGAGCAGTACTTC.

V is TRBV7-9 and J is TRBJ1-5; D call uncertain. V shed 5 bases and J shed 4 bases, with 15 bases lying between them. The CDR3 length is 15 residues. The V gene's germline CDR1 is SEHNR and CDR2 FQNEAQ (reference sequence). CDR3 bases: TGTGCCAGCAGCCGGTCGGCGGGGTGGAATCAGCCCCAGCATTTT. Translated, it gives CASSRSAGWNQPQHF.

This rearrangement joins TRBV4-1 to TRBJ1-1; 7 bases fit TRBD1. The CDR3 sequence is 13 residues long. From germline, CDR1 is MGHRA and CDR2 YSYEKL. The V segment lost 2 bases and the J segment 5 bases; nucleotides outside the gene matches: 2. CDR3 nucleotides: TGCGCCAGCAGCCAAAACAGGGGTACTGAAGCTTTCTTT. This sequence encodes CASSQNRGTEAFF.

The CDR3 bases are TGTGCCAGCAGAGATCTGGACAGGAGCAAAAACATTCAGTACTTC. Its protein product is CASRDLDRSKNIQYF. V and J are TRBV6-1 and TRBJ2-4; 7 bases align to TRBD1. J gave up 3 bases and V 6 bases, and 8 bases lay outside the gene matches. Germline assignment: CDR1 MNHNS and CDR2 SASEGT. This CDR3 has 15 residues.

This chain uses TRBV5-1 with TRBJ2-5; tentatively, D is TRBD2 (5 bases). The germline V gene encodes CDR1 SGHRS and CDR2 YFSETQ. The CDR3 consists of 15 residues. Trimming cost V 5 bases and J 5 bases, with 19 bases left between them. For the CDR3, the DNA is TGCGCCAGCAGTCCTTCCGGGATCCAGGTGGAGACCCAGTACTTC. Amino acids: CASSPSGIQVETQYF.

The V call is TRBV4-3, the J call TRBJ1-5; 7 bases align to TRBD1. CDR3 size: 14 residues. With V trimmed by 1 base and J by 8 bases, 5 bases remained unmatched. Germline V gene data show CDR1 as LGHNA and CDR2 as YSLEER. CDR3 sequence (DNA): TGCGCCAGCAGCCAAGTTGAGGGGGCGAAGCCCCAGCATTTT. This encodes CASSQVEGAKPQHF.

The chain couples TRBV10-2 to TRBJ1-5, with D uncertain. CDR3 length: 14 amino acids. The V end lost 3 bases, the J end lost 7 bases, and 13 bases lay between the germline ends. Looked up from germline, CDR1 is WSHSY and CDR2 is SAAADI. Written as DNA, the CDR3 is TGCGCCAGCAGTGATCGAAACAGTGAGCAGCCCCAGCATTTT. Translated, it gives CASSDRNSEQPQHF.

This clone was seen more than once but under ten times. This chain connects TRBV7-8 to TRBJ1-1; TRBD1 is a possible D gene (5 bases). From germline, CDR1 is SGHVS and CDR2 FQNEAQ. The V end was cut by 1 base, the J end by 2 bases, with 11 bases between. This CDR3 is 15 amino acids long. The CDR3 coding sequence is TGTGCCAGCAGCTTAGTCGACAGCCCCAACACTGAAGCTTTCTTT. Its protein product is CASSLVDSPNTEAFF.

The gene calls are TRBV5-4 and TRBJ2-2, with TRBD2 as a possible D gene (7 bases). CDR1 is SGHNT and CDR2 is YYREEE in the germline V gene (reference sequence). CDR3 length: 17 residues. Trimming stripped 2 bases from V and 4 bases from J, with 18 bases between. The CDR3 sequence: CASSFVSGGWGTGELFF. DNA for the CDR3: TGTGCCAGCAGCTTTGTATCGGGGGGCTGGGGCACCGGGGAGCTGTTTTTT. Full variable domain (rest looked up from reference TRBV5-4 and TRBJ2-2): ETGVTQSPTHLIKTRGQQVTLRCSSQSGHNTVSWYQQALGQGPQFIFQYYREEENGRGNFPPRFSGLQFPNYSSELNVNALELDDSALYLCASSFVSGGWGTGELFFGEGSRLTVL.

The chain couples TRBV29-1 to TRBJ2-1; 10 nucleotides line up with TRBD2. The junction had 9 bases not matched to a gene; V was cut back by 6 bases and J by 10 bases. Germline V gene data show CDR1 as SQVTM and CDR2 as ANQGSEA. The CDR3 loop spans 13 amino acids. CDR3 protein: CSVRQSSGREQFF. CDR3 nucleotide sequence: TGCAGCGTCCGACAATCTAGCGGGAGAGAGCAGTTCTTC.

The gene calls are TRBV6-1 and TRBJ2-3; 13 positions match TRBD2. This CDR3 has 17 residues. Germline assignment: CDR1 MNHNS and CDR2 SASEGT. V lost 5 bases, J lost 6 bases, and 11 bases stayed unmatched. Here the CDR3 reads CASSKEPGLAGTDTQYF. As DNA, the CDR3 is TGTGCCAGCAGTAAAGAGCCGGGACTAGCGGGAACCGATACGCAGTATTTT.

A single count supports this clone. The chain combines TRBV6-1 with TRBJ1-5; D is possibly TRBD1 (5 bases). The CDR3 is 17 amino acids. Deletions cut 4 bases from V and 0 bases from J, with 16 bases between. Germline V gene data show CDR1 as MNHNS and CDR2 as SASEGT. CDR3 protein: CASSGNSGLYSNQPQHF. The CDR3 nucleotides read TGTGCCAGCAGTGGGAACTCAGGGCTCTATAGCAATCAGCCCCAGCATTTT.

This clone was counted once. This sequence joins TRBV21-1 and TRBJ1-2; the table's TRBD1 call for D was not verified on the DNA. TRBV21-1 is a recognized pseudogene. The CDR3 has 15 residues. CDR3 amino acids: CASSLRDRHNYGYTF. In DNA, the CDR3 is TGTGCCAGCAGCCTACGGGACAGGCATAACTATGGCTACACCTTC.

The chain recombines TRBV14 with TRBJ2-5; tentatively, D is TRBD1 (6 bases). The CDR3 is 14 residues long. The V end lost 4 bases, the J end lost 4 bases, and 13 bases lay between the germline ends. Germline V gene data show CDR1 as SGHDN and CDR2 as FVKESK. CDR3 DNA: TGTGCCAGCAGCCTCCTAGGGGGATCAGAGACCCAGTACTTC. This encodes CASSLLGGSETQYF.

This clone is a singleton in its sample. The chain joins TRBV6-1 to TRBJ2-3; 7 bases match TRBD2. The trim removed 7 bases at V and 4 bases at J, leaving 11 bases unmatched. CDR3 length: 15 residues. Per germline, CDR1 MNHNS and CDR2 SASEGT. The CDR3 DNA reads TGTGCCAGCACCCCGACCAGCGGGAAATCAGATACGCAGTATTTT. It encodes CASTPTSGKSDTQYF.

This clone has a single count. The chain recombines TRBV6-1 with TRBJ2-3; D possibly corresponds to TRBD1 (5 bases). V lost 10 bases and J lost 4, with 9 bases in between. Per germline, CDR1 MNHNS and CDR2 SASEGT. The CDR3 runs to 11 residues. As DNA, the CDR3 is TGTGCCATCGCAGGGTCAGATACGCAGTATTTT. It specifies CAIAGSDTQYF.

The chain recombines TRBV29-1 with TRBJ2-7, with 13 bases that match TRBD2. The CDR3 runs to 15 residues. V lost 6 bases and J lost 5; bases outside the gene matches: 10. From germline, CDR1 is SQVTM and CDR2 ANQGSEA. CDR3 DNA sequence: TGCAGCGTCGAGGGACTAGCGGGGAAGATAAACGAGCAGTACTTC. As protein: CSVEGLAGKINEQYF.

The rearrangement links TRBV10-2 to TRBJ1-3, with unresolved D. CDR3 length equals 12 residues. V was pared by 2 bases and J by 5 bases, with 4 bases between. Germline values: CDR1 WSHSY, CDR2 SAAADI. The CDR3 nucleotides are TGCGCCAGCAGTGAGGGCCGAAACACCATATATTTT. It translates to CASSEGRNTIYF.